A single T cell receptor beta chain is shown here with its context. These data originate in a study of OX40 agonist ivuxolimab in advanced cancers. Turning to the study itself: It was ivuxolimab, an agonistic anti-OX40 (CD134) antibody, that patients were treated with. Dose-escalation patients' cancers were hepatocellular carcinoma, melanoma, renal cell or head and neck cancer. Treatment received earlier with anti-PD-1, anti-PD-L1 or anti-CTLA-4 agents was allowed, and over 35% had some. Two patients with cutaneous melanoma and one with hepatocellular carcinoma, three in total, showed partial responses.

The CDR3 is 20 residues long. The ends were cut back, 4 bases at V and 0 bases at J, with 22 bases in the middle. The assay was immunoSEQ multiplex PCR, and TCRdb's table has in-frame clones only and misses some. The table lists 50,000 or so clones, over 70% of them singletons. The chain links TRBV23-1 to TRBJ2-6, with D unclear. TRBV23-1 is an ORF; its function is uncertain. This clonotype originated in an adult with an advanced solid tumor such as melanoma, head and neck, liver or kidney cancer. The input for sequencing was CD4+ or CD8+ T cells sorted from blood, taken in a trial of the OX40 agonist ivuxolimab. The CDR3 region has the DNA TGCGCCAGCAGTCCCATAAGGACCCGCCACCTTCTCTCTGGGGCCAACGTCCTGACTTTC. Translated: CASSPIRTRHLLSGANVLTF.